A selection of T cell receptor beta chains follows, all from one sample in a study of blood T cell repertoires in COVID-19. Some clones are missing from TCRdb's copy, which holds only in-frame ones; the method was immunoSEQ multiplex PCR. The sample records around 220,000 clones, about 88% being singletons. The sample taken for sequencing was peripheral blood. All receptors derive from a woman between 35 and 50 years old who had recovered from COVID-19. Each CDR3 is given with its conserved first and last residue. The order of the fields is D gene, J gene, V gene, clone size, CDR3 DNA, CDR3 protein. D genes are given only for firm matches. Size values are once, few and many counts, or a class for expanded clones, and some rows have none.

d_gene: TRBD1
j_gene: TRBJ1-2
v_gene: TRBV28
abundance: .
CDR3nt: TGTGCCAGCAGTTCCGCGCCCGGGACAGGGTATGGCTACACCTTC
CDR3aa: CASSSAPGTGYGYTF

d_gene: TRBD1
j_gene: TRBJ1-1
v_gene: TRBV19
abundance: .
CDR3nt: TGTGCCAGTCATCCGGGACAGAGTATGAACACTGAAGCTTTCTTT
CDR3aa: CASHPGQSMNTEAFF

d_gene: TRBD1
j_gene: TRBJ1-6
v_gene: TRBV19
abundance: .
CDR3nt: TGTGCCAGTAGTAAGGGAGAACAGGGGTTCTATTCACCCCTCCACTTT
CDR3aa: CASSKGEQGFYSPLHF

d_gene: .
j_gene: TRBJ2-7
v_gene: TRBV30
abundance: .
CDR3nt: TGTGCCTGGAGTGCTCGGAGGTCCGAGCAGTACTTC
CDR3aa: CAWSARRSEQYF

d_gene: TRBD2
j_gene: TRBJ2-7
v_gene: TRBV7-8
abundance: .
CDR3nt: TGTGCCAGCAGCTTAGCATTTGGGCTAGCGGGAGCGGGCGAGCAGTACTTC
CDR3aa: CASSLAFGLAGAGEQYF

d_gene: TRBD1
j_gene: TRBJ1-2
v_gene: TRBV11-1
abundance: .
CDR3nt: TGTGCCAGCAGCTTAGGGACAGGAATAAACTATGGCTACACCTTC
CDR3aa: CASSLGTGINYGYTF

d_gene: TRBD2
j_gene: TRBJ2-5
v_gene: TRBV28
abundance: .
CDR3nt: TGTGCCAGCAGTCCCCCAGCGGGGCAAGAGACCCAGTACTTC
CDR3aa: CASSPPAGQETQYF

d_gene: TRBD1
j_gene: TRBJ1-2
v_gene: TRBV5-1
abundance: once
CDR3nt: TGCGCCAGCAAATCGGGACAGCCTAACTATGGCTACACCTTC
CDR3aa: CASKSGQPNYGYTF

d_gene: TRBD2
j_gene: TRBJ2-2
v_gene: TRBV7-3
abundance: .
CDR3nt: TGTGCCAGCAGCTTAGGGACTAGCGGGGAGCTGTTTTTT
CDR3aa: CASSLGTSGELFF

d_gene: TRBD2
j_gene: TRBJ2-7
v_gene: TRBV20-1
abundance: once
CDR3nt: TGCAGTGCTAGTGCTAGCGGGAGCTCTGGCTCCTACGAGCAGTACTTC
CDR3aa: CSASASGSSGSYEQYF

d_gene: TRBD2
j_gene: TRBJ2-1
v_gene: TRBV25-1
abundance: .
CDR3nt: TGTGCCAGCAGTGACTCGACTAGCGGGGTTTCCAATGAGCAGTTCTTC
CDR3aa: CASSDSTSGVSNEQFF

d_gene: TRBD1
j_gene: TRBJ1-2
v_gene: TRBV15
abundance: .
CDR3nt: TGTGCCACCAGCAGAGTCCTCTTGAGAGGACAGGGGGTCGGCTACACCTTC
CDR3aa: CATSRVLLRGQGVGYTF

d_gene: .
j_gene: TRBJ1-5
v_gene: TRBV15
abundance: .
CDR3nt: TGTGCCACCAGCAGAGATCCGGGGCAGGGGAATCAGCCCCAGCATTTT
CDR3aa: CATSRDPGQGNQPQHF

d_gene: .
j_gene: TRBJ1-5
v_gene: TRBV5-6
abundance: .
CDR3nt: TGTGCCAGCAGCCGATACACAGCAGGCAATCAGCCCCAGCATTTT
CDR3aa: CASSRYTAGNQPQHF